The present TCR beta chain was sequenced within a study of patients and donors after allogeneic stem cell transplantation. Germline V gives CDR1 LGHDT, CDR2 YNNKEL (reference sequence). CDR3 length equals 16 residues. Unmatched junction bases numbered 10, after V lost 5 bases and J lost 4 bases. In TCRdb, the RT-PCR reads were re-called with MiXCR into one record per CDR3 protein. The sample has 200,000 to 250,000 distinct CDR3 sequences; about 14% are singletons. What was sequenced was blood, either unsorted or a sorted T cell fraction (not recorded which). This sequence joins TRBV3-1 and TRBJ2-2; TRBD1 agrees at 7 bases. This receptor was obtained from a human donor who was either an allogeneic HSCT recipient or a stem cell or donor lymphocyte infusion donor (not recorded which). It is not recorded whose cells these are; they may come from a transplant donor. CDR3: CASSVFRGSGTGELFF. The CDR3 DNA sequence: TGTGCCAGCAGCGTCTTCAGGGGGTCGGGCACCGGGGAGCTGTTTTTT.